This T cell receptor (beta chain) was sequenced during a study of radiotherapy plus CTLA-4 blockade in lung cancer. Study observations and caveats: Tumor-origin TCR clones grew in blood after radiotherapy plus ipilimumab.

TCRdb's copy holds only in-frame clones and misses some; the assay was immunoSEQ multiplex PCR. Seen here are around 90,000 clones, around 86% observed once, and the top ten hold roughly 14%. Trimming left V 3 bases short and J 11 bases short, with 13 bases between. Looked up from germline, CDR1 is LNHNV and CDR2 is YYDKDF (reference sequence). CDR3 size: 13 residues. A note on this clone: What it binds is unknown.

Patients in the study, people with chemo-refractory metastatic non-small-cell lung cancer, received focal radiation plus ipilimumab CTLA-4 blockade. The TCR sequence derives from a human donor with non-small cell lung cancer that progressed on radiotherapy plus ipilimumab. This rearrangement joins TRBV15 to TRBJ1-4; maybe TRBD1 (6 bases). The starting material was peripheral blood, obtained from a patient treated with radiotherapy plus ipilimumab. This chain's CDR3 is CATSSQSRGKLFF. The CDR3 DNA reads TGTGCCACCAGCAGCCAATCAAGGGGGAAACTGTTTTTT.